The T cell receptor beta chain described here comes from a study of blood T cell repertoires in COVID-19. The method was immunoSEQ multiplex PCR; TCRdb's version includes in-frame clones alone and lacks a portion of them. The data show around 300,000 clones, approximately 89% seen once. Cohort assignment relied on participant-reported clinical history. Cohort 3 donors were reported recovered after two negative PCRs, clearance, or symptom resolution. Trimming removed 4 bases from V and 4 bases from J; junction bases left unmatched: 8. CDR1 SGHNT and CDR2 YYREEE come from the germline V gene (reference sequence). The CDR3 runs 15 residues.

Sequenced material: PBMCs or T cells enriched from blood (not recorded which). The J gene is TRBJ2-5, the V gene TRBV5-4, with TRBD2 identical over 9 bases. The receptor was isolated from a woman aged 60-75 years who had recovered from COVID-19. CDR3 protein: CASSPGGGARETQYF. As DNA, the CDR3 is TGTGCCAGCAGCCCGGGCGGGGGGGCACGAGAGACCCAGTACTTC. The full variable domain, completed using reference TRBV5-4 and TRBJ2-5, is ETGVTQSPTHLIKTRGQQVTLRCSSQSGHNTVSWYQQALGQGPQFIFQYYREEENGRGNFPPRFSGLQFPNYSSELNVNALELDDSALYLCASSPGGGARETQYFGPGTRLLVL.